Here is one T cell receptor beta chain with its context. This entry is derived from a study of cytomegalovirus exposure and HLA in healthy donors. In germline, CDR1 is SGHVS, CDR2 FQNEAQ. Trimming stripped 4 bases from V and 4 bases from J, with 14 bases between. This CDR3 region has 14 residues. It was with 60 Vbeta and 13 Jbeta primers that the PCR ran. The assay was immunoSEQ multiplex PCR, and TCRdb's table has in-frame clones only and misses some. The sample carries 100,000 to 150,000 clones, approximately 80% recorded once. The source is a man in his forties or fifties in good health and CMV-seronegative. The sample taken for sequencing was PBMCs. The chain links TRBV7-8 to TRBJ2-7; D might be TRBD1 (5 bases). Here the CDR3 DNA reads TGTGCCAGCAGCTCCCCGCCAGGGAAATACGAGCAGTACTTC. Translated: CASSSPPGKYEQYF.